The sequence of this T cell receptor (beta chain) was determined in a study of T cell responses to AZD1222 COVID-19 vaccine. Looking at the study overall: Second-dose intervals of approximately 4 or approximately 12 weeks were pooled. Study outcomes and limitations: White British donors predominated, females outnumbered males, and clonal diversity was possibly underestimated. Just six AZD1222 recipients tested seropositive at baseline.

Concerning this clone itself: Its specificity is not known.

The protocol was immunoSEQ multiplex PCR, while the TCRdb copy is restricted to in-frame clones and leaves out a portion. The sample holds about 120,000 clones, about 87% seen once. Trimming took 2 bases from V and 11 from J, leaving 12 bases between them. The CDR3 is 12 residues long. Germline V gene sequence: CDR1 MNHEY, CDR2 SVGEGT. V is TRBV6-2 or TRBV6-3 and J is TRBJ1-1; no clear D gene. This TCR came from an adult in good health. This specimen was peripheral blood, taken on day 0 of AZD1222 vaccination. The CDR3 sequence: CASSYGSSWAFF. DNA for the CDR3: TGTGCCAGCAGTTACGGAAGCTCGTGGGCTTTCTTT.